The 20 T cell receptor beta chains presented below share a single source sample, sequenced in a study of shared clonotypes between healthy human individuals. Produced via immunoSEQ multiplex PCR; TCRdb's table is partial and in-frame only. The table records 1.4 million or so clones, 98% of them present only once. The specimen sequenced was naive CD4+ T cells sorted from blood. Subset defined: CD45RA+ positively selected. The origin of the receptors is a young man in good health.

CDR3: CASSLAPSGISYNEQFF. CDR3 nucleotides: TGTGCCAGCAGCTTAGCGCCTAGCGGGATATCCTACAATGAGCAGTTCTTC. The chain has TRBV7-7 and TRBJ2-1; 9 bases agree with TRBD2. This CDR3 is built from 17 residues. After removal of 0 bases from V and 1 base from J, the junction contained 4 bases not matched to a gene. Germline CDR1 reads SSHAT; CDR2 reads FNYEAQ (reference sequence).

About this clone itself: Germline is not matched at one junction end, which may reflect a read error. This chain connects TRBV18 to TRBJ2-3; D is undetermined. This CDR3 region has 15 residues. Per germline, CDR1 KGHSH and CDR2 LQKENI. The CDR3 DNA reads as TGTGCCAGCTCACCCAAAAGGGCCAGCACGGATACGCAGTATTTT. Its translation is CASSPKRASTDTQYF.

V gene TRBV19 combines with J gene TRBJ1-2; TRBD1 might be the D (6 bases). CDR3 size: 16 residues. Germline CDR1 is LNHDA and CDR2 is SQIVND (reference sequence). The V end was cut by 1 base, the J end by 1 base, with 13 bases between. The CDR3 DNA follows: TGTGCCAGTAGTATAGGATCCGGGGGCGATAACTATGGCTACACCTTC. Its protein is CASSIGSGGDNYGYTF.

The chain recombines TRBV4-1 with TRBJ2-5; 10 nucleotides line up with TRBD2. J was trimmed by 2 bases and V by 0 bases; bases with no gene match: 6. The germline V gene has CDR1 MGHRA and CDR2 YSYEKL. The CDR3 sequence is 17 residues long. CDR3 sequence (DNA): TGCGCCAGCAGCCAAGATTGGGGACTAGCGCAACAAGAGACCCAGTACTTC. Translation gives CASSQDWGLAQQETQYF.

The rearrangement links TRBV15 to TRBJ1-3; D perhaps matches TRBD1 (6 bases). Per germline, CDR1 LNHNV and CDR2 YYDKDF (reference sequence). The CDR3 has 17 amino acids. The V end lost 6 bases, the J end lost 0 bases, and 18 bases lay between the germline ends. The CDR3 bases are TGTGCCACCAGAGGGGGATTATCGGACAGCTCTGGAAACACCATATATTTT. Amino acids: CATRGGLSDSSGNTIYF.

About this clone itself: This sample also contains other DNA sequences that code for the same CDR3. The chain is built from TRBV29-1 and TRBJ2-5; maybe TRBD2 (5 bases). The V and J ends lost 7 bases and 4 bases respectively, with 10 bases between them. The germline V gene encodes CDR1 SQVTM and CDR2 ANQGSEA. The CDR3 consists of 11 residues. The DNA for the CDR3 is TGCAGCGGGGGAGTCGGAGAGACCCAGTACTTC. This sequence encodes CSGGVGETQYF.

This sequence joins TRBV9 and TRBJ2-3, with D possibly matching TRBD2 (5 bases). Per the germline V gene, CDR1 is SGDLS and CDR2 is YYNGEE. This CDR3 is built from 14 residues. The V end lost 4 bases, the J end lost 0 bases, and 9 bases lay between the germline ends. CDR3 amino acids: CASSSGLSTDTQYF. CDR3 nucleotide sequence: TGTGCCAGCAGCTCGGGATTGAGCACAGATACGCAGTATTTT.

The genes are TRBV6-1 and TRBJ2-1; TRBD2 matches 12 bases. This CDR3 has 17 residues. V was clipped by 3 bases and J by 4 bases; unmatched bases: 7. The germline CDR1 and CDR2 sequences are MNHNS and SASEGT. The CDR3 nucleotides are TGTGCCAGCAGTGACCTCCGACTAGCGGGAGTTTACAATGAGCAGTTCTTC. Protein sequence: CASSDLRLAGVYNEQFF.

The chain employs TRBV5-1 and TRBJ2-7, with D perhaps matching TRBD1 (5 bases). This CDR3 comprises 13 residues. V was trimmed by 0 bases and J by 6 bases, leaving 10 bases between them. Germline loops: CDR1 SGHRS, CDR2 YFSETQ. The DNA of the CDR3 is TGCGCCAGCAGCTTGGACAGGCCCAGCGAGCAGTACTTC. It encodes CASSLDRPSEQYF.

The V call is TRBV5-1, the J call TRBJ2-2, with TRBD1 identical over 8 bases. With 4 bases clipped from V and 4 bases from J, the junction kept 9 bases outside the gene matches. CDR1 is SGHRS, CDR2 YFSETQ, per germline. CDR3 length equals 16 residues. CDR3 nucleotide sequence: TGCGCCAGCAGCCTCCCCGGGACAGGTAGCACCGGGGAGCTGTTTTTT. Translated, it gives CASSLPGTGSTGELFF.

The rearrangement joins TRBV2 to TRBJ2-1; D is undetermined. There are 12 residues in the CDR3. The germline V and J ends were trimmed by 4 bases and 3 bases, with 4 bases remaining between them. The germline CDR1 and CDR2 sequences are SNHLY and FYNNEI. DNA of the CDR3: TGTGCCAGCAGTGGCGGCTACAATGAGCAGTTCTTC. Amino acids: CASSGGYNEQFF.

This chain uses TRBV5-1 with TRBJ2-3, with D perhaps TRBD1 (6 bases). V was clipped by 4 bases and J by 4 bases, with 16 bases between them. The germline gives CDR1 SGHRS, CDR2 YFSETQ. The CDR3 runs to 15 residues. The CDR3 sequence: CASSPGANGPDTQYF. CDR3 nucleotides: TGCGCCAGCAGCCCAGGGGCTAATGGCCCAGATACGCAGTATTTT.

In DNA form, the CDR3 reads TGTGCCAGCAGTGAAAGGGCTGTTTTGTTTTTT. Amino acid sequence: CASSERAVLFF. V usage is TRBV2 and J usage is TRBJ1-4; D ambiguous. CDR1 SNHLY and CDR2 FYNNEI come from the germline V gene. This CDR3 region has 11 residues. Trimming took 2 bases from V and 15 from J, leaving 10 bases between them.

The chain employs TRBV11-2 and TRBJ2-3; possibly TRBD2 for D (6 bases). Trimming shortened V by 1 base and J by 0 bases, and 8 bases separated the two germline ends. Germline CDR1 reads SGHAT; CDR2 reads FQNNGV. This CDR3 comprises 15 residues. The CDR3 is CASSLVTRSTDTQYF. The CDR3 nucleotides read TGTGCCAGCAGCTTAGTGACTAGAAGCACAGATACGCAGTATTTT.

The chain joins TRBV19 to TRBJ1-5; 7 nucleotides align to TRBD1. V lost 2 bases, J lost 6 bases, and 10 bases stayed unmatched. Germline V gives CDR1 LNHDA, CDR2 SQIVND (reference sequence). This CDR3 comprises 16 residues. DNA for the CDR3: TGTGCCAGTAGTATAAGAGAAGGGGGCGGGAGTCAGCCCCAGCATTTT. This codes for CASSIREGGGSQPQHF.

The rearrangement joins TRBV5-1 to TRBJ1-4; possible D gene TRBD1, 6 bases. Germline assignment: CDR1 SGHRS and CDR2 YFSETQ. V was clipped by 4 bases and J by 0 bases, with 13 bases between them. The CDR3 consists of 16 residues. The chain's CDR3 is CASSVDSLSTNEKLFF. As DNA, the CDR3 is TGCGCCAGCAGCGTGGACAGCCTTTCAACTAATGAAAAACTGTTTTTT.

The chain employs TRBV5-5 and TRBJ2-5; D is unclear. V lost 2 bases to trimming and J lost 3 bases, with 8 bases between them. Per germline, CDR1 SGHKS and CDR2 YYEKEE (reference sequence). The length of the CDR3 is 13 residues. CDR3 nucleotides: TGTGCCAGCAGCTTCTTAGTCGAAGAGACCCAGTACTTC. This translates into CASSFLVEETQYF.

V gene TRBV29-1 combines with J gene TRBJ1-2; the match to TRBD1 covers 7 bases. V shed 6 bases and J 6 bases; nucleotides not matched to a gene: 19. The germline gives CDR1 SQVTM, CDR2 ANQGSEA. The CDR3 runs to 16 residues. The CDR3 bases are TGCAGCGTGGCAACAGGGGCGATGGATGATGCGGATGGCTACACCTTC. Encoded protein: CSVATGAMDDADGYTF.

The rearrangement joins TRBV2 to TRBJ2-2, with TRBD1 identical over 8 bases. V shed 8 bases and J 2 bases; nucleotides not matched to a gene: 4. There are 14 residues in the CDR3. Germline loops: CDR1 SNHLY, CDR2 FYNNEI. The CDR3 loop reads CASHSGGNTGELFF. In DNA, the CDR3 is TGTGCCAGCCACTCAGGGGGCAACACCGGGGAGCTGTTTTTT.

In nucleotides, the CDR3 is TGTGCCAGCAGTGACACCGCCTCAATCCTTGACGAGCAGTACTTC. Amino acid sequence: CASSDTASILDEQYF. The rearrangement uses TRBV6-1 and TRBJ2-7; D is unresolved. The CDR3 is 15 amino acids. From germline, CDR1 is MNHNS and CDR2 SASEGT. Trimming removed 3 bases from V and 5 bases from J, with 17 bases in between.